Described below is a single T cell receptor beta chain sequence and its context. As yet, its antigen is unknown. Clones were sequenced by immunoSEQ multiplex PCR, and TCRdb holds only the in-frame ones, with some missing. The table shows roughly 50,000 clones, with roughly 86% occurring only once. The sample belongs to a study of PD-1 blockade in classical Hodgkin lymphoma. Study information: Patients received nivolumab 3 mg/kg intravenously every 2 weeks.

The time point here: cycle 4 day 1 (C4D1), after 6 weeks of nivolumab. Following autologous stem cell transplantation, relapse occurred in every patient, and exposure to brentuximab vedotin varied. Regarding the study as a whole: Individuals initiating nivolumab under 1 year after ASCT were excluded.

This CDR3 comprises 13 residues. Trimming took off 4 bases at V and 6 bases at J, with 11 bases between the two ends. The material was peripheral blood mononuclear cells (PBMCs), obtained before the fourth cycle of nivolumab. The TCR originated in a human donor with classical Hodgkin lymphoma. The rearrangement joins TRBV23-1 to TRBJ2-3; maybe TRBD2 (6 bases). TRBV23-1 counts as an open reading frame of uncertain function. The CDR3 spells CASSRTLADTQYF. In DNA form, the CDR3 reads TGCGCCAGCAGTCGAACTCTAGCGGATACGCAGTATTTT.